The source of this T cell receptor beta chain is a study of identical twins. Study-level results: Zero-insertion findings could be partly confounded by invariant cells (MAIT and iNKT cells). Conclusions came from cross-sectional statistical analysis, not from following the same donors.

Germline CDR1 reads SGHAT; CDR2 reads FQDESV (reference sequence). V gave up 3 bases and J gave up 9 bases; unmatched junction bases: 17. The CDR3 runs 19 residues. TCRdb independently ran MiXCR on the 5' RACE reads; one entry per CDR3 protein. The table includes approximately 490,000 distinct CDR3 sequences, 20% to 25% detected once. To note about this clonotype: What it recognizes is unknown.

These data were also filed under a second study, of yellow fever vaccine responses in identical twins. This second report adds: Twins reportedly had a vaccine T cell response that seemed partly convergent, partly personalized.

The chain has TRBV11-1 and TRBJ2-1; 13 bases agree with TRBD2. The receptor was derived from a woman aged 18-29 years in good health. The sample taken for sequencing was CD4+ T cells sorted from blood. The CDR3 sequence is CASSFRVTSGRASYGEQFF. In nucleotides, the CDR3 is TGTGCCAGCAGCTTTAGGGTAACTAGCGGGAGGGCGAGCTACGGTGAGCAGTTCTTC.